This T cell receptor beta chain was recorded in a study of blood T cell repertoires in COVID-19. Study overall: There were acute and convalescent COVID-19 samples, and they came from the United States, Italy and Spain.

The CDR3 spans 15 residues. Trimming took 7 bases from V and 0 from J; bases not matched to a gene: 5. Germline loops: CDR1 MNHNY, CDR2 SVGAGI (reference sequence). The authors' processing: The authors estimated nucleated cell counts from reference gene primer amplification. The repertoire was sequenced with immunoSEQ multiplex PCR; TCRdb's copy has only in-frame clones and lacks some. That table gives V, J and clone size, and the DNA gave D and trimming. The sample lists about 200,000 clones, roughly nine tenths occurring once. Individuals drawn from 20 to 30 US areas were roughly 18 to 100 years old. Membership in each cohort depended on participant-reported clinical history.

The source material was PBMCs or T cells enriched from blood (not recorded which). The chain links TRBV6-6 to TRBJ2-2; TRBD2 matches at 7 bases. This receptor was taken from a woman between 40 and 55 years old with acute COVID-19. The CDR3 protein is CASNRLAANTGELFF. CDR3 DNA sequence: TGTGCCAGCAATCGGCTAGCGGCGAACACCGGGGAGCTGTTTTTT.